This T cell receptor beta chain was identified during a study of cytomegalovirus exposure and HLA in healthy donors. Study-wide points: In vitro checks showed that a few CMV-associated chains really do target CMV antigens. Most of the CMV-associated TCR beta chains (in a later analysis) appeared to be HLA-restricted. Trimming of TCR beta V- and J-genes showed a link, identified in a later analysis, to a missense DCLRE1C variant.

The CDR3 is 23 residues long, counting both termini. Germline CDR1 is MDHEN and CDR2 is SYDVKM. This PCR relied on a set of 60 Vbeta primers and 13 Jbeta primers. Produced via immunoSEQ multiplex PCR; TCRdb's table is partial and in-frame only. Of around 100,000 clones in the sample, approximately 78% were seen once. In regard to this clone: The antigen is undetermined. The limits of the CDR3 on the DNA are not certain, so only TCRdb's listed CDR3 is given.

This chain joins TRBV28 and TRBJ2-3; the table's TRBD1 call for D was not verified on the DNA. The source material was PBMCs. This TCR derives from a woman aged 35 to 49 in good health and CMV-seropositive. The CDR3 protein is CASSLRDRTQIRSILAQADTQYF.